This T cell receptor beta chain is from a study of CD8 T cells in ankylosing spondylitis. TCRdb reprocessed the 5' RACE reads with MiXCR, giving one entry per CDR3 protein. This table has around 130,000 distinct CDR3 sequences, more than 6.5% appearing once. This clonotype came up many times. Its target is not known. Study-wide points: Characteristic of ankylosing spondylitis blood, it appeared, was a TCR beta motif comprising roughly 8 highly homologous variants.

Germline CDR1 MNHEY, CDR2 SVGAGI. With V trimmed by 0 bases and J by 1 base, 7 bases remained unmatched. This CDR3 comprises 17 residues. This chain links TRBV6-5 with TRBJ2-3; 7 positions agree with TRBD2. The clonotype originates from a male donor with ankylosing spondylitis or in good health (not recorded which). The sequenced sample consisted of blood, either unsorted or a sorted T cell fraction (not recorded which). This chain's CDR3 is CASSYSGLHMGTDTQYF. CDR3 bases: TGTGCCAGCAGTTACTCGGGACTACATATGGGCACAGATACGCAGTATTTT.